What follows are 13 T cell receptor beta chains derived from one specimen sequenced in a study of Ad26.COV2.S vaccination and SARS-CoV-2 variants. Sequenced by immunoSEQ multiplex PCR; TCRdb stores in-frame clones only, minus some. The sample contains roughly 350,000 clones, about nine tenths of which appear only once. Treatment here: around 19 received Ad26.COV2.S at low or high dose, single or two shots; 5 received placebo; per-sample allocation not given. Samples were taken on day 63 after the first vaccine or placebo injection. Sample: peripheral blood, taken in a trial of Ad26.COV2.S vaccine versus placebo. The origin of the receptors is a person between 18 and 65 years old who received the Ad26.COV2.S COVID-19 vaccine or a placebo.

The rearrangement links TRBV10-3 to TRBJ2-7; 7 bases are a match to TRBD1. Germline CDR1 is ENHRY and CDR2 is SYGVKD. With 11 bases clipped from V and 1 base from J, the junction kept 5 bases outside the gene matches. The CDR3 consists of 12 residues. CDR3 loop: CAVGTVSYEQYF. The CDR3 DNA reads TGTGCCGTCGGGACAGTATCCTACGAGCAGTACTTC.

The chain joins TRBV7-9 to TRBJ1-1; D not resolved. CDR1 and CDR2 from the germline V gene are SEHNR and FQNEAQ (reference sequence). This CDR3 is 14 amino acids long. Trimming pared 4 bases from V and 1 base from J, leaving 10 bases between. Here the CDR3 DNA reads TGTGCCAGCAGCTCTTATAGGGAGAACACTGAAGCTTTCTTT. It codes for CASSSYRENTEAFF.

The CDR3 DNA follows: TGTGCCAGCTCACCAACGATCGAGGGCGGGGGGGCCGATGGGACCCAGTACTTC. It translates to CASSPTIEGGGADGTQYF. This sequence joins TRBV18 and TRBJ2-5; 9 nucleotides align to TRBD2. Germline assignment: CDR1 KGHSH and CDR2 LQKENI. Trimming at V came to 2 bases and at J to 7 bases, leaving 17 bases not matched to a gene. There are 18 residues in the CDR3.

This clone has just a few counts. This chain joins TRBV5-1 and TRBJ2-3; possibly TRBD1 for D (5 bases). This CDR3 spans 14 amino acids. V was pared by 0 bases and J by 2 bases, with 7 bases between. Germline assignment: CDR1 SGHRS and CDR2 YFSETQ. The CDR3 DNA reads TGCGCCAGCAGCTTGGACAGGCCCACAGATACGCAGTATTTT. Translating gives CASSLDRPTDTQYF.

The chain joins TRBV5-4 to TRBJ1-2; possibly TRBD1 for D (5 bases). Germline V CDR1 and CDR2: SGHNT, YYREEE (reference sequence). The CDR3 has 13 residues. Trimming took off 0 bases at V and 2 bases at J, with 5 bases between the two ends. The CDR3, as DNA: TGTGCCAGCAGCTTGGCAGGGAACTATGGCTACACCTTC. Protein product: CASSLAGNYGYTF.

This chain connects TRBV18 to TRBJ2-6; D may be TRBD1 (6 bases). Looked up from germline, CDR1 is KGHSH and CDR2 is LQKENI. Trimming stripped 3 bases from V and 1 base from J, with 10 bases between. The CDR3 is 16 residues long. CDR3 residues: CASSPSGVSGANVLTF. The CDR3 nucleotides are TGTGCCAGCTCACCGTCAGGGGTGTCTGGGGCCAACGTCCTGACTTTC.

CDR3 bases: TGTGGCTTTTCCGACAGTAACACCGGGGAGCTGTTTTTT. It translates to CGFSDSNTGELFF. The chain couples TRBV15 to TRBJ2-2; maybe TRBD1 (5 bases). The germline CDR1 and CDR2 sequences are LNHNV and YYDKDF (reference sequence). This CDR3 comprises 13 residues.

The chain employs TRBV19 and TRBJ1-1, with TRBD1 matching over 7 bases. The CDR3 length is 16 residues. Germline V lookup: CDR1 LNHDA, CDR2 SQIVND (reference sequence). The trim removed 5 bases at V and 1 base at J, leaving 10 bases unmatched. The CDR3: CASSFQTGRGNTEAFF. CDR3 DNA: TGTGCCAGTAGTTTTCAGACAGGGCGTGGGAACACTGAAGCTTTCTTT.

Only a few counts were recorded for this clone. The chain links TRBV28 to TRBJ1-1; TRBD1 matches 9 bases. In germline, CDR1 is MDHEN, CDR2 SYDVKM. V shed 8 bases and J 1 base; nucleotides not matched to a gene: 11. The CDR3 has 16 amino acids. CDR3 sequence: CASHSPGQGPNTEAFF. CDR3 coding DNA: TGTGCCAGCCATAGCCCGGGACAGGGACCGAACACTGAAGCTTTCTTT.

This chain uses TRBV5-6 with TRBJ2-7; 9 bases fit TRBD1. The CDR3 has 14 amino acids. Germline values: CDR1 SGHDT, CDR2 YYEEEE. V gave up 5 bases and J gave up 7 bases; unmatched junction bases: 10. The CDR3 region is CASRPGQGVLEQYF. The CDR3 nucleotides read TGTGCCAGCAGACCGGGACAGGGAGTATTGGAGCAGTACTTC.

The V and J genes are TRBV24-1 and TRBJ1-6, with a weak D call TRBD1 (5 bases). Germline CDR1 KGHDR, CDR2 SFDVKD. The ends were cut back, 6 bases at V and 3 bases at J, with 11 bases in the middle. The CDR3 is made up of 15 amino acids. The CDR3 bases are TGTGCCACCAGTTGGGGCCAGAGCTATAATTCACCCCTCCACTTT. As protein: CATSWGQSYNSPLHF.

The chain uses TRBV5-5 and TRBJ1-1; 7 bases align to TRBD1. This CDR3 comprises 17 residues. The germline gives CDR1 SGHKS, CDR2 YYEKEE (reference sequence). The V gene end was trimmed by 0 bases and the J gene end by 0 bases; junction bases not matched to a gene: 8. CDR3 residues: CASSLARGQGVNTEAFF. The CDR3 nucleotides are TGTGCCAGCAGCTTGGCGAGGGGGCAAGGGGTGAACACTGAAGCTTTCTTT.

The chain uses TRBV6-5 and TRBJ1-1; D uncertain. This CDR3 contains 12 residues. Germline lookup yields CDR1 MNHEY and CDR2 SVGAGI. The V and J ends lost 0 bases and 9 bases respectively, with 8 bases between them. CDR3 residues: CASSYSGDQAFF. The CDR3 DNA sequence: TGTGCCAGCAGTTACTCCGGGGATCAAGCTTTCTTT.